The clone carrying this TCR beta chain is termed medium-sized (0.01 to 0.1%). MiXCR, applied by TCRdb to the reads, yields one record per CDR3 protein. This table holds about 2,900 distinct CDR3 sequences, 27% found once. The sample belongs to a study of lung T cells in sarcoidosis with Löfgren's syndrome. This sequence was found in a human donor with sarcoidosis (Löfgren's syndrome or another form), or a control subject (not recorded which). Sample: CD4+ T cells from bronchoalveolar lavage.

As DNA, the CDR3 is TGTGCCAGCAGCCTACTCTCGGGGGCATACGAGCAGTACTTC. This translates into CASSLLSGAYEQYF. The chain couples TRBV6-1 to TRBJ2-7; D could derive from TRBD1 or TRBD2 (6 bases each). Germline values: CDR1 MNHNS, CDR2 SASEGT. Trimming stripped 6 bases from V and 4 bases from J, with 16 bases between. This CDR3 spans 14 amino acids.